The 25 T cell receptor beta chains listed next were all sequenced from one sample in a study of Ad26.COV2.S vaccination and SARS-CoV-2 variants. Some clones are missing from TCRdb's copy, which holds only in-frame ones; the method was immunoSEQ multiplex PCR. The sample holds 180,000 or so clones, 87% seen once. The sample here was peripheral blood, taken after recovery from COVID-19. These receptor sequences come from a human donor who had recovered from COVID-19.

This chain links TRBV28 with TRBJ1-4; 9 bases align to TRBD1. J lost 5 bases, V lost 6 bases, and 4 bases had no gene match. From germline, CDR1 is MDHEN and CDR2 SYDVKM. This CDR3 comprises 14 residues. This CDR3 is CASRPGTGNEKLFF. In nucleotides, the CDR3 is TGTGCCAGCAGGCCCGGGACAGGGAATGAAAAACTGTTTTTT.

The gene calls are TRBV2 and TRBJ2-3, with TRBD1 matching 7 bases. Per the germline V gene, CDR1 is SNHLY and CDR2 is FYNNEI. CDR3 size: 14 residues. V lost 8 bases and J lost 2; bases outside the gene matches: 7. DNA of the CDR3: TGTGCCAGCCCAAAGGGGGCGAACACAGATACGCAGTATTTT. Translating it yields CASPKGANTDTQYF.

The V and J genes are TRBV6-4 and TRBJ1-2; 8 positions agree with TRBD1. The CDR3 has 15 residues. The germline gives CDR1 MRHNA, CDR2 SNTAGT. V shed 3 bases and J 4 bases; nucleotides not matched to a gene: 7. CDR3 in amino acids: CASSEGRGRSYGYTF. The DNA for the CDR3 is TGTGCCAGCAGTGAGGGCAGGGGGCGCTCCTATGGCTACACCTTC.

The V gene is TRBV28, the J gene TRBJ2-7; 10 nucleotides match TRBD1. The CDR3 spans 13 residues. Losses at the gene ends were 5 bases for V and 6 bases for J; bases not matched to a gene: 4. Germline V gene data show CDR1 as MDHEN and CDR2 as SYDVKM. The CDR3: CASSRQGAGEQYF. Here the CDR3 DNA reads TGTGCCAGCAGTCGACAGGGGGCGGGCGAGCAGTACTTC. The full variable domain, rest sourced from reference TRBV28 and TRBJ2-7, is DVKVTQSSRYLVKRTGEKVFLECVQDMDHENMFWYRQDPGLGLRLIYFSYDVKMKEKGDIPEGYSVSREKKERFSLILESASTNQTSMYLCASSRQGAGEQYFGPGTRLTVT.

The chain combines TRBV19 with TRBJ2-7; tentative D call: TRBD1 (6 bases). V shed 3 bases and J shed 1 base, with 19 bases lying between them. The CDR3 loop spans 17 amino acids. Germline V CDR1 and CDR2: LNHDA, SQIVND (reference sequence). The CDR3 coding sequence is TGTGCCAGTAGTATCAACCCCGTCGGTACAGGGTCCTACGAGCAGTACTTC. Amino acids: CASSINPVGTGSYEQYF.

This rearrangement joins TRBV5-6 to TRBJ1-1; 8 bases line up with TRBD1. Germline trimming cut 1 base from V and 4 bases from J; bases unmatched to any gene: 6. CDR3 length: 15 amino acids. The germline gives CDR1 SGHDT, CDR2 YYEEEE. The CDR3 reads CASSLLDRVATEAFF. The CDR3 coding sequence is TGTGCCAGCAGCTTGCTGGACAGGGTAGCCACTGAAGCTTTCTTT.

The CDR3 loop reads CASSYSFGYQETQYF. For the CDR3, the DNA is TGTGCCAGCAGTTATTCTTTTGGGTACCAAGAGACCCAGTACTTC. The V and J genes are TRBV9 and TRBJ2-5; D is ambiguous. Trimming removed 5 bases at V and 0 bases at J, with 14 bases between. Germline V gives CDR1 SGDLS, CDR2 YYNGEE. The CDR3 sequence is 15 residues long.

The chain recombines TRBV10-3 with TRBJ2-1; the match to TRBD2 covers 15 bases. The CDR3 covers 15 residues. The V gene's germline CDR1 is ENHRY and CDR2 SYGVKD. J gave up 7 bases and V 2 bases, and 0 bases lay outside the gene matches. CDR3 coding DNA: TGTGCCATCAGTGAGGGACTAGCGGGAGGGAATGAGCAGTTCTTC. Translating gives CAISEGLAGGNEQFF.

The V call is TRBV27, the J call TRBJ2-1; D not certain. The CDR3 runs to 13 residues. Trimming took 4 bases from V and 4 from J, leaving 8 bases between them. Germline CDR1 and CDR2: MNHEY and SMNVEV (reference sequence). This CDR3 reads CASSSALYNEQFF. As DNA, the CDR3 is TGTGCCAGCAGTTCCGCGCTATACAATGAGCAGTTCTTC.

V gene TRBV2 combines with J gene TRBJ1-4; 7 bases are a match to TRBD1. This CDR3 has 15 amino acids. Germline V gene data show CDR1 as SNHLY and CDR2 as FYNNEI. Trimming took 6 bases from V and 7 from J; bases not matched to a gene: 11. In DNA form, the CDR3 reads TGTGCCAGCAGCCAAGAGGCAGGGGGATTTGAAAAACTGTTTTTT. Its translation is CASSQEAGGFEKLFF. Together with reference TRBV2 and TRBJ1-4, the CDR3 gives the full variable domain: EPEVTQTPSHQVTQMGQEVILRCVPISNHLYFYWYRQILGQKVEFLVSFYNNEISEKSEIFDDQFSVERPDGSNFTLKIRSTKLEDSAMYFCASSQEAGGFEKLFFGSGTQLSVL.

The chain employs TRBV5-1 and TRBJ2-1, with a tentative D call TRBD2 (5 bases). V was pared by 1 base and J by 5 bases, with 10 bases between. Germline V CDR1 and CDR2: SGHRS, YFSETQ. The CDR3 runs 14 residues. CDR3 coding DNA: TGCGCCAGCAGCTTGCCTAGCAACCACAATGAGCAGTTCTTC. This translates into CASSLPSNHNEQFF.

This chain uses TRBV27 with TRBJ2-2; tentatively, D is TRBD1 or TRBD2 (5 bases each). The CDR3 loop spans 16 amino acids. CDR1 and CDR2 from the germline V gene are MNHEY and SMNVEV (reference sequence). Trimming stripped 1 base from V and 1 base from J, with 10 bases between. The CDR3 region has the DNA TGTGCCAGCAGTTTATGGGGACGGCTGAACACCGGGGAGCTGTTTTTT. It yields the protein CASSLWGRLNTGELFF.

This sequence joins TRBV2 and TRBJ2-7; unclear D gene. V was trimmed by 7 bases and J by 0 bases, leaving 19 bases between them. The germline CDR1 and CDR2 sequences are SNHLY and FYNNEI. The CDR3 contains 16 residues. The CDR3 coding sequence is TGTGCCAGCATACAGATAGCTAGTAGTATCTCCTACGAGCAGTACTTC. Protein: CASIQIASSISYEQYF.

The chain carries TRBV11-2 and TRBJ2-5, with D tentatively TRBD1 or TRBD2 (5 bases each). Germline values: CDR1 SGHAT, CDR2 FQNNGV. The CDR3 runs to 14 residues. Between the trimmed V and J ends, which lost 1 base and 3 bases, there was a span of 9 bases. The DNA for the CDR3 is TGTGCCAGCAGCTTAGCGGGGCCTAAAGAGACCCAGTACTTC. This encodes CASSLAGPKETQYF.

This clone was picked up one time. The rearrangement joins TRBV6-1 to TRBJ1-2, with D possibly TRBD1 on 6 matching bases. Germline V gene data show CDR1 as MNHNS and CDR2 as SASEGT. Trimming pared 0 bases from V and 8 bases from J, leaving 7 bases between. There are 12 residues in the CDR3. The CDR3, as DNA: TGTGCCAGCAGTGAAGCGAGGGGGGGCTACACCTTC. Its protein is CASSEARGGYTF.

The J gene is TRBJ2-3, the V gene TRBV6-1; D gene ambiguous. Germline V gene sequence: CDR1 MNHNS, CDR2 SASEGT. The CDR3 contains 11 residues. V was clipped by 3 bases and J by 4 bases, with 2 bases between them. This chain's CDR3 is CASSDPDTQYF. DNA for the CDR3: TGTGCCAGCAGTGATCCAGATACGCAGTATTTT.

This clone occurred a few times. The genes are TRBV5-1 and TRBJ2-3, with TRBD2 as a possible D gene (7 bases). The CDR3 has 16 residues. Trimming cost V 4 bases and J 4 bases, with 19 bases left between them. Germline-derived CDR1 and CDR2 are SGHRS and YFSETQ. The chain's CDR3 is CASSDPTGRVADTQYF. In nucleotides, the CDR3 is TGCGCCAGCAGCGACCCCACAGGGAGGGTAGCAGATACGCAGTATTTT.

V and J are TRBV9 and TRBJ2-7, with D unresolved. Germline CDR1 and CDR2: SGDLS and YYNGEE. Trimming stripped 3 bases from V and 0 bases from J, with 10 bases between. CDR3 length equals 14 residues. CDR3 residues: CASSGTVSSYEQYF. The CDR3 DNA sequence: TGTGCCAGCAGCGGAACCGTGAGCTCCTACGAGCAGTACTTC.

The rearrangement links TRBV3-1 (or the pseudogene TRBV3-2) to TRBJ2-3; D gene ambiguous. Trimming pared 4 bases from V and 6 bases from J, leaving 14 bases between. This CDR3 contains 14 residues. The germline CDR1 and CDR2 sequences are LGHDT and YNNKEL (reference sequence). CDR3 DNA sequence: TGTGCCAGCAGCCTAGGGTCCCCGCCGGATACGCAGTATTTT. This gives the protein CASSLGSPPDTQYF.

The chain joins TRBV29-1 to TRBJ2-5; 9 bases fit TRBD2. V gave up 1 base and J gave up 0 bases; unmatched junction bases: 0. The germline V gene encodes CDR1 SQVTM and CDR2 ANQGSEA. The CDR3 has 14 residues. CDR3 sequence (DNA): TGCAGCGTTGAAGTAGCGGGGGACCAAGAGACCCAGTACTTC. Encoded protein: CSVEVAGDQETQYF.

This chain connects TRBV6-5 to TRBJ2-1; D remains ambiguous. The CDR3 covers 13 residues. CDR1 MNHEY and CDR2 SVGAGI come from the germline V gene. Trimming stripped 3 bases from V and 1 base from J, with 4 bases between. This chain's CDR3 is CASSYRSYNEQFF. The CDR3, as DNA: TGTGCCAGCAGTTATAGGTCCTACAATGAGCAGTTCTTC.

The chain recombines TRBV14 with TRBJ2-4, with D possibly TRBD1 on 5 matching bases. The CDR3 sequence is 13 residues long. Trimming pared 3 bases from V and 2 bases from J, leaving 5 bases between. Germline-derived CDR1 and CDR2 are SGHDN and FVKESK. The CDR3 reads CASSQGPKNIQYF. The CDR3 DNA follows: TGTGCCAGCAGCCAGGGGCCCAAAAACATTCAGTACTTC.

V is TRBV18 and J is TRBJ2-5; D not resolved. Trimming pared 0 bases from V and 5 bases from J, leaving 4 bases between. The CDR3 contains 12 residues. Germline V gives CDR1 KGHSH, CDR2 LQKENI. The CDR3 protein is CASSPPIETQYF. The CDR3 DNA reads as TGTGCCAGCTCACCACCGATTGAGACCCAGTACTTC.

The V gene is TRBV5-5, the J gene TRBJ2-1; TRBD2 is a possible D gene (6 bases). With 1 base removed from V and 4 bases from J, the gap between germline ends came to 9 bases. CDR3 length equals 14 residues. CDR1 SGHKS and CDR2 YYEKEE come from the germline V gene (reference sequence). The DNA of the CDR3 is TGTGCCAGCAGCTTGCTAGCGTGGTACAATGAGCAGTTCTTC. Protein product: CASSLLAWYNEQFF.

This rearrangement joins TRBV5-1 to TRBJ2-1; TRBD1 matches at 7 bases. The J segment lost 4 bases and the V segment lost 3 bases, leaving 19 bases of the junction unmatched. This CDR3 spans 19 amino acids. Germline V gene data show CDR1 as SGHRS and CDR2 as YFSETQ. This chain's CDR3 is CASSSQGWRLQPPYNEQFF. CDR3 in DNA: TGCGCCAGCAGCTCACAGGGGTGGCGACTCCAACCTCCTTACAATGAGCAGTTCTTC.